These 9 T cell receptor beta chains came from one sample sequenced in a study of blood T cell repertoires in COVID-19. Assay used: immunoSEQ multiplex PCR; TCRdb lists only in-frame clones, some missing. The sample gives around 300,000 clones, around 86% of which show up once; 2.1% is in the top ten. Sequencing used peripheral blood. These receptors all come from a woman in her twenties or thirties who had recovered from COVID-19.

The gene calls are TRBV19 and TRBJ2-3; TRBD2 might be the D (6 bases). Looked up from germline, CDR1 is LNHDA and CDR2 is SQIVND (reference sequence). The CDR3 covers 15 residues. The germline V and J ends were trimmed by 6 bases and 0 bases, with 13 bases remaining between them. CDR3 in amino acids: CASSRTSFSTDTQYF. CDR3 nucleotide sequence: TGTGCCAGTAGCCGCACTAGCTTTAGCACAGATACGCAGTATTTT.

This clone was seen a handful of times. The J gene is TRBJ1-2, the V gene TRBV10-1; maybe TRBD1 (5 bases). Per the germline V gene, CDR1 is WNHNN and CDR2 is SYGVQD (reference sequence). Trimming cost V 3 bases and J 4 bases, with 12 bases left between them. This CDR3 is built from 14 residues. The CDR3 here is CASSDQGITYGYTF. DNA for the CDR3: TGCGCCAGCAGTGATCAGGGTATTACCTATGGCTACACCTTC.

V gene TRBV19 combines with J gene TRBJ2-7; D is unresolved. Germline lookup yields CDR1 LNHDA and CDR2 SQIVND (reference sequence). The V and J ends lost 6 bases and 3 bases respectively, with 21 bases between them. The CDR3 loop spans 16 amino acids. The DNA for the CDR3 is TGTGCCAGTAGCCCTCACTCAGGCGACCTGGGCTACGAGCAGTACTTC. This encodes CASSPHSGDLGYEQYF.

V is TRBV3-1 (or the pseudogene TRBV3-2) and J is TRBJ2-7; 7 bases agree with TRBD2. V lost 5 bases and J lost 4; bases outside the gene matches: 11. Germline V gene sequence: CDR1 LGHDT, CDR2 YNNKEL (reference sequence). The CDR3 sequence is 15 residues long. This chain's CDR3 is CASSYDSSGTYEQYF. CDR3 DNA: TGTGCCAGCAGCTATGATTCAAGCGGGACGTACGAGCAGTACTTC.

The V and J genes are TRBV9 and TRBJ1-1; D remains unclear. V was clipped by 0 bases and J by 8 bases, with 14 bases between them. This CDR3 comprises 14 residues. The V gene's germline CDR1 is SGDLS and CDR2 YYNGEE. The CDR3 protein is CASSVAQAGGEAFF. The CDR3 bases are TGTGCCAGCAGCGTAGCTCAGGCCGGTGGAGAAGCTTTCTTT. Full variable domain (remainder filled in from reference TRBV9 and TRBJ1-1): DSGVTQTPKHLITATGQRVTLRCSPRSGDLSVYWYQQSLDQGLQFLIQYYNGEERAKGNILERFSAQQFPDLHSELNLSSLELGDSALYFCASSVAQAGGEAFFGQGTRLTVV.

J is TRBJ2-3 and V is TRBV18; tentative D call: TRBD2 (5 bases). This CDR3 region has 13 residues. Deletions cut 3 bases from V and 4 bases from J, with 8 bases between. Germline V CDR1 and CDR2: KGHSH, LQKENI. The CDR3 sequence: CASSPARADTQYF. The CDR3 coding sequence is TGTGCCAGCTCACCCGCGAGGGCAGATACGCAGTATTTT.

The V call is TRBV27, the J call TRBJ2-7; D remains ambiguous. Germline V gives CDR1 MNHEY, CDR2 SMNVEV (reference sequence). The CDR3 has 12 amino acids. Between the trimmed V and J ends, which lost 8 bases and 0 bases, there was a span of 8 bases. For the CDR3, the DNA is TGTGCCAGCCGAGGTAGCTCCTACGAGCAGTACTTC. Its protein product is CASRGSSYEQYF.

The CDR3 is CASSRREAGGPDTQYF. In DNA, the CDR3 is TGTGCCAGCAGCCGCCGGGAAGCGGGAGGGCCAGATACGCAGTATTTT. The chain is built from TRBV7-2 and TRBJ2-3; 10 nucleotides line up with TRBD2. CDR1 is SGHTA and CDR2 is FQGNSA in the germline V gene. V was pared by 5 bases and J by 4 bases, with 9 bases of the junction left unmatched. The CDR3 length is 16 residues. Drawing the rest from reference TRBV7-2 and TRBJ2-3, the complete variable domain is GAGVSQSPSNKVTEKGKDVELRCDPISGHTALYWYRQSLGQGLEFLIYFQGNSAPDKSGLPSDRFSAERTGGSVSTLTIQRTQQEDSAVYLCASSRREAGGPDTQYFGPGTRLTVL.

CDR3 amino acids: CASSQSAISGSYEQYF. As DNA, the CDR3 is TGCGCCAGCAGTCAATCGGCTATAAGCGGGTCCTACGAGCAGTACTTC. The chain combines TRBV23-1 with TRBJ2-7, with a possible D match to TRBD2 (6 bases). TRBV23-1 is an open reading frame, and its role is uncertain. V was trimmed by 0 bases and J by 1 base, leaving 13 bases between them. This CDR3 has 16 amino acids.